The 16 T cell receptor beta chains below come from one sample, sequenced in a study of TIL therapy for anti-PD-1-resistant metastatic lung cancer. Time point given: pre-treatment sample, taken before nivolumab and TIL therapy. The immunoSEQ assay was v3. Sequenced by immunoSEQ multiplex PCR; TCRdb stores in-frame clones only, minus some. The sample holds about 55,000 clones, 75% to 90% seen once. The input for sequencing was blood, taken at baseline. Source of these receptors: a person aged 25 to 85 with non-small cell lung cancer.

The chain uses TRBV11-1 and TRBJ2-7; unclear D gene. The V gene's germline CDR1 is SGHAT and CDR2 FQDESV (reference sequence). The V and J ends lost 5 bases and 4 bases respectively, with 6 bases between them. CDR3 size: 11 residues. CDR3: CASSMEYEQYF. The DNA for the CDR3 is TGTGCCAGCAGCATGGAGTACGAGCAGTACTTC. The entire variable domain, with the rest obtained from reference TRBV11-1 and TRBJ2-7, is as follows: EAEVAQSPRYKITEKSQAVAFWCDPISGHATLYWYRQILGQGPELLVQFQDESVVDDSQLPKDRFSAERLKGVDSTLKIQPAELGDSAMYLCASSMEYEQYFGPGTRLTVT.

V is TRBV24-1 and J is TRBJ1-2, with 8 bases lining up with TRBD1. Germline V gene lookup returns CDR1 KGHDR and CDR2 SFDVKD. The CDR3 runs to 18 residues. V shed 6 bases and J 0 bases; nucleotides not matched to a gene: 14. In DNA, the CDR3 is TGTGCCACCAGTTCCCCATCCGGACAGGGCCGAGCTAACTATGGCTACACCTTC. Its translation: CATSSPSGQGRANYGYTF.

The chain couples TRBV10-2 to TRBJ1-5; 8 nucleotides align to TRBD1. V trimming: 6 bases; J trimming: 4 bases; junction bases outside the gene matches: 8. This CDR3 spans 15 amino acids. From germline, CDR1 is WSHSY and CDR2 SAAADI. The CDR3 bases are TGCGCCAGCAGACCGGGACAGGCTTTTAATCAGCCCCAGCATTTT. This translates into CASRPGQAFNQPQHF.

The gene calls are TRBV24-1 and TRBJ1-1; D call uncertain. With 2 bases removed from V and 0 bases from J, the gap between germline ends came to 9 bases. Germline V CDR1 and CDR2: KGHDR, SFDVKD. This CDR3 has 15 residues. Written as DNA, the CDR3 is TGTGCCACCAGTGATTCAGGCAGCCTGAACACTGAAGCTTTCTTT. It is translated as CATSDSGSLNTEAFF.

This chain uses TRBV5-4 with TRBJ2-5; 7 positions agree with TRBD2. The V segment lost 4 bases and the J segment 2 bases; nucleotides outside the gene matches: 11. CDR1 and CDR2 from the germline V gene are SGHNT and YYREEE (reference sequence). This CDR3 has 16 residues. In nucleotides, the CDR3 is TGTGCCAGCAGCCCTCCAGGACTAGTGGCTCAAGAGACCCAGTACTTC. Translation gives CASSPPGLVAQETQYF. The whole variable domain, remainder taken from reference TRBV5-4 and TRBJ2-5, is ETGVTQSPTHLIKTRGQQVTLRCSSQSGHNTVSWYQQALGQGPQFIFQYYREEENGRGNFPPRFSGLQFPNYSSELNVNALELDDSALYLCASSPPGLVAQETQYFGPGTRLLVL.

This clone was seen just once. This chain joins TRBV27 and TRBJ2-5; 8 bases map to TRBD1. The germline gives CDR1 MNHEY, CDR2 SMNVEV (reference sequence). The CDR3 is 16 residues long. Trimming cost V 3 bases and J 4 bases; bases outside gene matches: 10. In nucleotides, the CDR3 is TGTGCCAGCAGTTTCAGCGGTCAGGGGGCAGGAGAGACCCAGTACTTC. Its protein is CASSFSGQGAGETQYF.

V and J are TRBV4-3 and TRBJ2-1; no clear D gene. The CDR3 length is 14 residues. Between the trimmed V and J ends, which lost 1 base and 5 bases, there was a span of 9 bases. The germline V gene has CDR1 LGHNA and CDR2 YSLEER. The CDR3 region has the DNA TGCGCCAGCAGCCAAGGCAACCGTAACAATGAGCAGTTCTTC. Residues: CASSQGNRNNEQFF.

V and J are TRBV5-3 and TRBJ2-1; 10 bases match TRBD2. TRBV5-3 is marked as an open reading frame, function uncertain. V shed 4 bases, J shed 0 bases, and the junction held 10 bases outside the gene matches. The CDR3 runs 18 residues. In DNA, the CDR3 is TGTGCCAGAAGCCCCGGGGCTAGCGGGGGTCACTCCTACAATGAGCAGTTCTTC. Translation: CARSPGASGGHSYNEQFF.

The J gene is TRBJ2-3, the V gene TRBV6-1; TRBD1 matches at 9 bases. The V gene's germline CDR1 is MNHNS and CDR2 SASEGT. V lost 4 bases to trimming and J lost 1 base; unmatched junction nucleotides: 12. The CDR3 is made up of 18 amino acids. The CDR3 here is CASSAQGTGWRGTDTQYF. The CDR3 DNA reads TGTGCCAGCAGTGCCCAGGGGACAGGGTGGCGGGGCACAGATACGCAGTATTTT.

CDR3 loop: CASSVLVSGANVLTF. The DNA for the CDR3 is TGTGCCAGCAGCGTTCTAGTGTCTGGGGCCAACGTCCTGACTTTC. The chain couples TRBV9 to TRBJ2-6; D gene uncertain. This CDR3 has 15 residues. CDR1 is SGDLS and CDR2 is YYNGEE in the germline V gene. The germline V and J ends were trimmed by 2 bases and 1 base, with 7 bases remaining between them. Complete variable domain (other parts from reference TRBV9 and TRBJ2-6): DSGVTQTPKHLITATGQRVTLRCSPRSGDLSVYWYQQSLDQGLQFLIQYYNGEERAKGNILERFSAQQFPDLHSELNLSSLELGDSALYFCASSVLVSGANVLTFGAGSRLTVL.

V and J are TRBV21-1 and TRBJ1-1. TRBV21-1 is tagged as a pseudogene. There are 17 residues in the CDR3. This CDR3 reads CASSRNVRPSGDTEAFF. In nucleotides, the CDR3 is TGTGCCAGCAGCAGAAACGTAAGGCCTTCCGGGGACACTGAAGCTTTCTTT.

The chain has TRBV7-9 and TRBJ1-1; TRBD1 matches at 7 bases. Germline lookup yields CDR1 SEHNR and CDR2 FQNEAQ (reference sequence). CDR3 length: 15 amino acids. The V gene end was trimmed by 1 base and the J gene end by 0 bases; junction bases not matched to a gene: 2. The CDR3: CASSLGGQLNTEAFF. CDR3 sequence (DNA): TGTGCCAGCAGCTTAGGGGGACAGTTGAACACTGAAGCTTTCTTT.

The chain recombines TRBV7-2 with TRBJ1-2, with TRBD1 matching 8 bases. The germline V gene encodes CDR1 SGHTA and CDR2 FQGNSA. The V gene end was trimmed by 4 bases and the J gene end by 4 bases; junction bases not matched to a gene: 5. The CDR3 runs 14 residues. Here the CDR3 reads CASSSPGQAYGYTF. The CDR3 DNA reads TGTGCCAGCAGCTCACCGGGACAGGCCTATGGCTACACCTTC.

CDR3 DNA sequence: TGTGCCAGCAGTGAAGACAGGGGTGGCTATGGCTACACCTTC. This translates into CASSEDRGGYGYTF. V and J are TRBV2 and TRBJ1-2; 7 nucleotides match TRBD1. Germline loops: CDR1 SNHLY, CDR2 FYNNEI. V dropped 1 base and J dropped 4; count of bases not matched to a gene: 3. The CDR3 is made up of 14 amino acids.

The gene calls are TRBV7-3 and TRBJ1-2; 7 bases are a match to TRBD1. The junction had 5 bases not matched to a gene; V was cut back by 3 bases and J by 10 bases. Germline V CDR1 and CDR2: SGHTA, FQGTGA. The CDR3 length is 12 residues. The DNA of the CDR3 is TGTGCCAGCAGCTTCGGACAGGAGAACTACACCTTC. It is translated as CASSFGQENYTF.

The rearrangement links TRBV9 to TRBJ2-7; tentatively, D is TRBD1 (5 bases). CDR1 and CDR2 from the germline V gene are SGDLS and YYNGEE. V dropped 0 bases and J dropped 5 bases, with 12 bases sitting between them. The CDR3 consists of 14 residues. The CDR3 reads CASSVGGLTNEQYF. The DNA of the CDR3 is TGTGCCAGCAGCGTAGGGGGCCTGACCAACGAGCAGTACTTC. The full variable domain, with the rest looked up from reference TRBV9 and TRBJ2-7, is DSGVTQTPKHLITATGQRVTLRCSPRSGDLSVYWYQQSLDQGLQFLIQYYNGEERAKGNILERFSAQQFPDLHSELNLSSLELGDSALYFCASSVGGLTNEQYFGPGTRLTVT.